The sequence of this T cell receptor beta chain was determined in a study of cytomegalovirus exposure and HLA in healthy donors. PCR used 60 Vbeta primers and 13 Jbeta primers. Only in-frame clones appear in the TCRdb table, and some are missing; sequencing was by immunoSEQ multiplex PCR. The table includes around 180,000 clones, 70% to 90% detected once. The germline CDR1 and CDR2 sequences are SGHVS and FNYEAQ. Germline trimming cut 6 bases from V and 0 bases from J; bases unmatched to any gene: 9. The CDR3 has 17 residues. The receptor was derived from a girl aged 5-17 years in good health and CMV-seropositive. This rearrangement joins TRBV7-6 to TRBJ1-3; 9 bases are a match to TRBD1. The specimen sequenced was PBMCs. The CDR3 bases are TGTGCCAGCAGTCGGAGGGACAGGGCCAGCTCTGGAAACACCATATATTTT. It is translated as CASSRRDRASSGNTIYF.